The present T cell receptor (beta chain) was sequenced within a study of T cell repertoires in cytomegalovirus infection. Study-level information: CMV infection and matching HLA type were both indicated by public TCR beta signatures.

The CDR3 sequence is 15 residues long. V was cut by 4 bases and J by 4 bases, with 16 bases left in between. The germline V gene has CDR1 SEHNR and CDR2 FQNEAQ (reference sequence). This clonotype was found a few times. What it binds is unknown. TCRdb ran MiXCR on the reads and lists one entry per CDR3 protein. The sample has 700,000 to 950,000 distinct CDR3 sequences; 30% to 35% are singletons. The sequencing used cultured CD8+ T cells from PBMCs, collected from culture after CMV antigen stimulation. The source is a human donor in good health (CMV status not recorded). Some clones in this sample may be carry-over from other donors' samples. The rearrangement joins TRBV7-9 to TRBJ1-2; D may be TRBD1 (5 bases). The CDR3 DNA reads as TGTGCCAGCAGCTCCCCTCCCGCGACAGCCTATGGCTACACCTTC. Encoded protein: CASSSPPATAYGYTF.